The source of this T cell receptor (beta chain) is a study of control samples from healthy donors and cancer patients. CDR1 SGHNT and CDR2 YYREEE come from the germline V gene (reference sequence). V was pared by 4 bases and J by 2 bases, with 9 bases of the junction left unmatched. The CDR3 runs 16 residues. Repertoires were generated with immunoSEQ multiplex PCR, while TCRdb's copy carries only in-frame clones and drops some. The sample holds some 110,000 clones, 93% seen once. Sequenced sample: blood. The rearrangement joins TRBV5-4 to TRBJ2-5, with 9 bases that match TRBD2. The TCR sequence derives from a man aged 25-45 years in good health. CDR3 DNA: TGTGCCAGCAGCCGGGGTGGCGGGGGGGTACAAGAGACCCAGTACTTC. It encodes CASSRGGGGVQETQYF.